Listed below are T cell receptor beta chains from one sample, sequenced in a study of beta chain features in type 1 diabetes. Here immunoSEQ multiplex PCR was the method, and the copy in TCRdb shows in-frame clones only, minus some. Of about 340,000 clones in the sample, approximately 13% were seen once. Sequenced: naive CD4+ T cells from blood. The receptors were gathered from a woman under 30 with type 1 diabetes. Both conserved end residues are part of each CDR3. A D gene is named only where the DNA matches it firmly. Expanded clones get a size class; other rows say once, few or many, or leave the size out.

clone size,V gene,J gene,D gene,CDR3 DNA,CDR3 protein
-,TRBV28,TRBJ2-1,TRBD2,TGTGCCAGCAAAGCACTAGCGGGAGATTCAAATGAGCAGTTCTTC,CASKALAGDSNEQFF
few,TRBV25-1,TRBJ1-2,-,TGTGCCAGCAGTGAATATTTGCGGGATGGCTACACCTTC,CASSEYLRDGYTF
-,TRBV2,TRBJ2-3,TRBD2,TGTGCCAGCACCCTAGCGGGCCCCACAGATACGCAGTATTTT,CASTLAGPTDTQYF
few,TRBV6-5,TRBJ2-1,TRBD1,TGTGCCAGCAGGCATACAGGGGGTGGGTATGAGCAGTTCTTC,CASRHTGGGYEQFF
few,TRBV27,TRBJ2-2,TRBD1,TGTGCCAGCAGTTCCGACAGGGCCGGGGAGCTGTTTTTT,CASSSDRAGELFF
-,TRBV2,TRBJ2-1,TRBD2,TGTGCCAGCAGGAATCCACTAGCGGCGAATGAGCAGTTCTTC,CASRNPLAANEQFF
-,TRBV20-1,TRBJ1-4,-,TGCAGTGCTAGTCGGTCAGAAAAACTGTTTTTT,CSASRSEKLFF
few,TRBV6-6,TRBJ2-5,TRBD2,TGTGCCAGCAGTCGACGGACTAGCGGGTACCAAGAGACCCAGTACTTC,CASSRRTSGYQETQYF
-,TRBV18,TRBJ1-3,-,TGTGCCAGCTCACCCGACAGAGGTGGAAACACCATATATTTT,CASSPDRGGNTIYF
-,TRBV28,TRBJ2-5,TRBD2,TGTGCCAGCAGTTCCTTAGCGGGAGGTCTAAAAGAGACCCAGTACTTC,CASSSLAGGLKETQYF
few,TRBV7-9,TRBJ1-1,-,TGTGCCAGCAGCTCCACCACAGGGGAAGCTTTCTTT,CASSSTTGEAFF
few,TRBV19,TRBJ2-3,-,TGTGCCAGTAGCCGACTTAGTCCGGGTCGGGATACGCAGTATTTT,CASSRLSPGRDTQYF
few,TRBV28,TRBJ1-2,-,TGTGCCAGCAGTTTACTTGGACTTGGCTACACCTTC,CASSLLGLGYTF
few,TRBV5-6,TRBJ2-1,TRBD1,TGTGCCAGCAGCTTGGTGGGACAGGGAGGGAATGAGCAGTTCTTC,CASSLVGQGGNEQFF
-,TRBV28,TRBJ2-7,TRBD1,TGTGCCAGCAGACAGACAGGGGCCGGCTCCTACGAGCAGTACTTC,CASRQTGAGSYEQYF
many,TRBV30,TRBJ1-1,-,TGTGCCTGGAGTGTACAGATGAACACTGAAGCTTTCTTT,CAWSVQMNTEAFF
few,TRBV18,TRBJ1-2,TRBD1,TGTGCCAGCTCACCACCGACAGGGGGGATGGATGGCTACACCTTC,CASSPPTGGMDGYTF
-,TRBV4-3,TRBJ1-1,TRBD1,TGCGCCAGCAGCCAAGATTTGGGGGCAGGGGGAACAACTGAAGCTTTCTTT,CASSQDLGAGGTTEAFF
few,TRBV11-2,TRBJ2-1,-,TGTGCCAGCAGCCATTCGGCCGGGAGTAACACCTACAATGAGCAGTTCTTC,CASSHSAGSNTYNEQFF
-,TRBV14,TRBJ2-1,TRBD1,TGTGCCAGCAGCCGGACAGGAACCTCCTACAATGAGCAGTTCTTC,CASSRTGTSYNEQFF
few,TRBV19,TRBJ2-1,TRBD1,TGTGCCAGTAGTAGGGGACAGGGCTATTACAATGAGCAGTTCTTC,CASSRGQGYYNEQFF
-,TRBV4-3,TRBJ2-3,TRBD2,TGCGCCAGCAGCCAAGAGCGAGGGAGCGGGAGTCTGAATACGCAGTATTTT,CASSQERGSGSLNTQYF
-,TRBV13,TRBJ2-7,TRBD1,TGTGCCAGCAGCTTCCATCCGGGACAGGGCTACCTTTCCTACGAGCAGTACTTC,CASSFHPGQGYLSYEQYF
few,TRBV30,TRBJ2-7,-,TGTGCCTGGGACAGGTCCTACGAGCAGTACTTC,CAWDRSYEQYF
-,TRBV7-9,TRBJ2-1,TRBD2,TGTGCCAGCAGCTTAGCAGGACTAGCCTCTTCCAATGAGCAGTTCTTC,CASSLAGLASSNEQFF
few,TRBV7-2,TRBJ2-1,TRBD2,TGTGCCAGCAGCTTAGCCCATAGCGGGAGCGCGCCCAATGAGCAGTTCTTC,CASSLAHSGSAPNEQFF
-,TRBV6-1,TRBJ2-1,TRBD1,TGTGCCAGCAACAGGGGGCTTCAGCAGTTCTTC,CASNRGLQQFF
few,TRBV2,TRBJ2-1,TRBD1,TGTTCAAGGGGGCTTTACAATGAGCAGTTCTTC,CSRGLYNEQFF
-,TRBV7-9,TRBJ2-3,-,TGTGCCAGCAGCTTATCTTCAGATACGCAGTATTTT,CASSLSSDTQYF
few,TRBV29-1,TRBJ2-3,-,TGCAGCGTAGGGGGGGTAGGCACAGATACGCAGTATTTT,CSVGGVGTDTQYF
few,TRBV7-9,TRBJ2-1,-,TGTGCCAGCAGCTTCTCGAAAGGGACATCTTACAATGAGCAGTTCTTC,CASSFSKGTSYNEQFF
once,TRBV9,TRBJ2-3,TRBD2,TGTGCCAGCAGCGTAGGTCTAGCGGGAGGGCCAGATACGCAGTATTTT,CASSVGLAGGPDTQYF
-,TRBV7-9,TRBJ2-7,-,TGTGCCAGCAGCTTAAAAGGGAGCTCCTACGAGCAGTACTTC,CASSLKGSSYEQYF
-,TRBV5-1,TRBJ1-2,-,TGCGCCAGCCGCGGGACGTTAAACTATGGCTACACCTTC,CASRGTLNYGYTF
-,TRBV7-9,TRBJ2-3,TRBD2,TGTGCCAGCAGCCCAGGACTAGCGGGAGGGACAGATACGCAGTATTTT,CASSPGLAGGTDTQYF
few,TRBV27,TRBJ1-1,-,TGTGCCAGCAGTTTAACAGGGTCGGGCACTGAAGCTTTCTTT,CASSLTGSGTEAFF
-,TRBV11-3,TRBJ2-5,TRBD1,TGTGCCAGCAGCCCGAGGACAGGGGGGAAAGAGACCCAGTACTTC,CASSPRTGGKETQYF
few,TRBV2,TRBJ2-5,TRBD2,TGTGCCAGCAGTTTAGCGGGAGGAGAGACCCAGTACTTC,CASSLAGGETQYF
few,TRBV7-2,TRBJ1-2,TRBD1,TGTGCCAGCAGCCTTCGGACAGGGGGCAACTATGGCTACACCTTC,CASSLRTGGNYGYTF
-,TRBV2,TRBJ1-5,-,TGTGCCAGCAGTGGGCATGGCAATCAGCCCCAGCATTTT,CASSGHGNQPQHF
-,TRBV4-2,TRBJ2-3,TRBD2,TGTGCCAGCAGCCAAGAAGCGGGAGCGGATACGCAGTATTTT,CASSQEAGADTQYF
few,TRBV30,TRBJ2-5,TRBD2,TGTGCCTGGAGACCCGAATTAGGCGGGAGGGCCGGTTACCAAGAGACCCAGTACTTC,CAWRPELGGRAGYQETQYF